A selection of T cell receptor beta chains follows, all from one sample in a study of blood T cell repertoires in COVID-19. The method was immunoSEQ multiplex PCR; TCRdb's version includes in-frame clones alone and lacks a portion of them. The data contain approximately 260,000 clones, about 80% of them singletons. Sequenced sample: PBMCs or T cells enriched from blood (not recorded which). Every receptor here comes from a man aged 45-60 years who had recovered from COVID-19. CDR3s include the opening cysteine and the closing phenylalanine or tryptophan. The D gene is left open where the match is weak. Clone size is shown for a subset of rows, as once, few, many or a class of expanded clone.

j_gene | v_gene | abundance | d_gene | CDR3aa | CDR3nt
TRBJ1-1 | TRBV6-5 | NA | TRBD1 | CASSYFGGQANTEAFF | TGTGCCAGCAGTTACTTTGGTGGACAGGCCAACACTGAAGCTTTCTTT
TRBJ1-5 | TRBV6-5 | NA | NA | CASHSGLSQPQHF | TGTGCCAGCCACTCCGGGTTAAGTCAGCCCCAGCATTTT
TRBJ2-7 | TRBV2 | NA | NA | CASRENSYEQYF | TGTGCCAGCAGGGAAAACAGCTACGAGCAGTACTTC
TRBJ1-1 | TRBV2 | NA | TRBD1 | CASSKGTANTEAFF | TGTGCCAGCAGTAAGGGGACAGCTAACACTGAAGCTTTCTTT
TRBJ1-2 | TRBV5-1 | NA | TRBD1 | CASGTGRFSNYGYTF | TGCGCCAGCGGGACAGGGCGTTTTTCTAACTATGGCTACACCTTC
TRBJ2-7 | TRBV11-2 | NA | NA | CASTTRTHVYEQYF | TGTGCCAGCACCACCCGGACACACGTATACGAGCAGTACTTC
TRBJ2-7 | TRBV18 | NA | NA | CASSPPQGSYEQYF | TGTGCCAGCTCACCACCCCAGGGTTCCTACGAGCAGTACTTC
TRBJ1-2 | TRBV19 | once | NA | CASNEQRYGYTF | TGTGCCAGTAATGAGCAGCGTTATGGCTACACCTTC
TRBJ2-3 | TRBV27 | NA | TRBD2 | CASSSPTSGRSDTQYF | TGTGCCAGCAGTTCTCCGACTAGCGGGAGGTCAGATACGCAGTATTTT
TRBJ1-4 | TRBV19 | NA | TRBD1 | CAATPRSGQNEKLFF | TGTGCCGCCACGCCCCGCTCGGGACAGAATGAAAAACTGTTTTTT
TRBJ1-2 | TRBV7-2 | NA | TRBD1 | CASSSRQGRANYGYTF | TGTGCCAGCAGCTCGCGACAGGGGAGAGCTAACTATGGCTACACCTTC
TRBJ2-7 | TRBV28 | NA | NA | CASSWGDVREQYF | TGTGCCAGCAGCTGGGGGGACGTGAGGGAGCAGTACTTC
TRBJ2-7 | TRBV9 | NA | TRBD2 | CASSVGTSSRPYEQYF | TGTGCCAGCAGCGTAGGGACTAGCTCTCGCCCCTACGAGCAGTACTTC
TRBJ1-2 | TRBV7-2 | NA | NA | CASSLGSDLLGGYTF | TGTGCCAGCAGCTTAGGGTCCGACCTTCTCGGGGGCTACACCTTC
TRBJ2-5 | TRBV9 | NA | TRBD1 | CASSVAPVPGQGEETQYF | TGTGCCAGCAGCGTAGCTCCTGTTCCGGGACAGGGCGAAGAGACCCAGTACTTC
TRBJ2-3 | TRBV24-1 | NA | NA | CATSLPGLDTQYF | TGTGCCACCAGCCTACCAGGGTTAGATACGCAGTATTTT
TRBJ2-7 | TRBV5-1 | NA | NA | CASSTGHPNEQYF | TGCGCCAGCAGCACCGGACACCCCAACGAGCAGTACTTC
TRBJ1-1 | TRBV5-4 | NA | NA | CASSLDTENTEAFF | TGTGCCAGCAGCTTGGACACAGAGAACACTGAAGCTTTCTTT
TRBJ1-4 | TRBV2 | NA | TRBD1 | CASSYAGTGNEKLFF | TGTGCCAGCAGTTATGCCGGGACAGGGAACGAAAAACTGTTTTTT
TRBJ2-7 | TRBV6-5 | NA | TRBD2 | CASSRTSGSYEQYF | TGTGCCAGCAGTCGGACTAGCGGTTCCTACGAGCAGTACTTC
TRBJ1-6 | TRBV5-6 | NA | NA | CASSSPQSSYNSPLHF | TGTGCCAGCAGCTCACCACAGAGCTCCTATAATTCACCCCTCCACTTT
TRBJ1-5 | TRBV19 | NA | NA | CASSIGGGEENQPQHF | TGTGCCAGTAGTATCGGTGGAGGGGAGGAGAATCAGCCCCAGCATTTT
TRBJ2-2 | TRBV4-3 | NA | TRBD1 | CASSQEPTQGAMTGELFF | TGCGCCAGCAGCCAAGAACCAACCCAGGGGGCTATGACCGGGGAGCTGTTTTTT
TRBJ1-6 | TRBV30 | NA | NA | CAWSDNYNSPLHF | TGTGCCTGGAGTGACAATTATAATTCACCCCTCCACTTT
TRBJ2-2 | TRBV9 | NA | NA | CASSALQGPGTGELFF | TGTGCCAGCAGCGCCTTACAGGGCCCGGGCACCGGGGAGCTGTTTTTT
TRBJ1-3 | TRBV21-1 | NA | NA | CASSNCIGGRNTIYF | TGTGCCAGCAGCAATTGTATTGGGGGCCGAAACACCATATATTTT
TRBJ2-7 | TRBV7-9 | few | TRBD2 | CASSFASGRVAQYF | TGTGCCAGCAGCTTCGCTAGCGGGAGGGTGGCGCAGTACTTC